Ten or more counts support the clone carrying this T cell receptor beta chain. The sample originates from a study of early T cells in non-severe SARS-CoV-2 infection. TCRdb redid the calling of the 5' RACE reads with MiXCR, one entry per CDR3 protein. The sample lists tens of thousands of distinct CDR3 sequences, about 15% occurring once. The sequencing used whole blood, collected at baseline. This receptor was identified in an adult who was a healthcare worker with PCR-confirmed SARS-CoV-2 infection or an uninfected control (not recorded which).

The CDR3 DNA sequence: TGCAGTGCCATCCAGATGGGCTCTGGGGCCAACGTCCTGACTTTC. Its protein is CSAIQMGSGANVLTF. The chain joins TRBV20-1 to TRBJ2-6, with D uncertain. The germline V and J ends were trimmed by 6 bases and 0 bases, with 12 bases remaining between them. CDR1 DFQATT and CDR2 SNEGSKA come from the germline V gene (reference sequence). The CDR3 has 15 amino acids.